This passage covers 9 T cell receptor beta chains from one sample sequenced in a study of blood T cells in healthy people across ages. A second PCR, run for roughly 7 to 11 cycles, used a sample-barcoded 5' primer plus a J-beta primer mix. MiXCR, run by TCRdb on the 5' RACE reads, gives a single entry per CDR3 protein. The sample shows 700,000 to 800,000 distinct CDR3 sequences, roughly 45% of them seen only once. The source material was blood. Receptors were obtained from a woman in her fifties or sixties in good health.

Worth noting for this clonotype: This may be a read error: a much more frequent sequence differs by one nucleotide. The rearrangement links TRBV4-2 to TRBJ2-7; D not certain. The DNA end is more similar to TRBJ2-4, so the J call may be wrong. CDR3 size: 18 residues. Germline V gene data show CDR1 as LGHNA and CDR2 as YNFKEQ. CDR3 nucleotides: TGTGCCAGCAGCCAAGAGTGGAGACAAACTTACCCAGCACACATTCAGTACTTC. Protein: CASSQEWRQTYPAHIQYF.

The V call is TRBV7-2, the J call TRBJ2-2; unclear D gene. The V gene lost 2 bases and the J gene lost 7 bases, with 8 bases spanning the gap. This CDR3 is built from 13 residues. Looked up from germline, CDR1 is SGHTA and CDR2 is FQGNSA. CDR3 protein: CASSLSQNGELFF. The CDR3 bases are TGTGCCAGCAGCTTATCCCAAAACGGGGAGCTGTTTTTT.

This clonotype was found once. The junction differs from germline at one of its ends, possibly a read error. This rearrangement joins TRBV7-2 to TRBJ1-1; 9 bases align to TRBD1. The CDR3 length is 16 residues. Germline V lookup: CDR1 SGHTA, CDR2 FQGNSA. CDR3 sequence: CVSSLGGTGRNTEAFF. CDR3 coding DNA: TGTGTCAGCAGCTTAGGAGGGACAGGGCGGAACACTGAAGCTTTCTTT.

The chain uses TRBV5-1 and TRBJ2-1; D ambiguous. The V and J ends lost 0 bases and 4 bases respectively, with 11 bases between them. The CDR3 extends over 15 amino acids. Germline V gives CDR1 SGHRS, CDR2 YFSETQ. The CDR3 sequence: CASSLVRREYNEQFF. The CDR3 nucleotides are TGCGCCAGCAGCTTGGTAAGGCGCGAGTACAATGAGCAGTTCTTC.

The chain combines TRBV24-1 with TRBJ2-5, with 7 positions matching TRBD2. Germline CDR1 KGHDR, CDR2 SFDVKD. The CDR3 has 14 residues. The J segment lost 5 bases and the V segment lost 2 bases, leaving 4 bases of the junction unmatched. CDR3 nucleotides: TGTGCCACCAGTGATTCCAGGACTAGTGAGACCCAGTACTTC. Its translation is CATSDSRTSETQYF.

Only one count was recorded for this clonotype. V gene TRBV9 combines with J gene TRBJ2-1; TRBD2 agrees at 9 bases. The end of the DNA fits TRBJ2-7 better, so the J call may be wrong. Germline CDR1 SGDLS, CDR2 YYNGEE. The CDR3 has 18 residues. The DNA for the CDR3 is TGTGCCAGCAGCCCCCCCCTTGCTAGCGGGGACTCCTACAATGAGCAGTACTTC. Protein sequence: CASSPPLASGDSYNEQYF.

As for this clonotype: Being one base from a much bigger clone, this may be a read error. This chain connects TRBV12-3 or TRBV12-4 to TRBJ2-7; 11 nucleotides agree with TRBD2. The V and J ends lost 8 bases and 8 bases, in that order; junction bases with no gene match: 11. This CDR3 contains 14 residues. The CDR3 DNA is TGTGCCAGCGGACTAGCGGGCTCCCCGACCCAGCAGTACTTC. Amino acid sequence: CASGLAGSPTQQYF.

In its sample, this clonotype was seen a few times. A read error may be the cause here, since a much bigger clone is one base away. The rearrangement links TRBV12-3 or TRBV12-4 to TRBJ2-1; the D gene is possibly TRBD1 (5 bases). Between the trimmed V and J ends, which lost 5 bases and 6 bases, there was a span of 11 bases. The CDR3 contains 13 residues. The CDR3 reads CASSVGAPNEQFF. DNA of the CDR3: TGTGCCAGCAGTGTAGGGGCCCCCAATGAGCAGTTCTTC.

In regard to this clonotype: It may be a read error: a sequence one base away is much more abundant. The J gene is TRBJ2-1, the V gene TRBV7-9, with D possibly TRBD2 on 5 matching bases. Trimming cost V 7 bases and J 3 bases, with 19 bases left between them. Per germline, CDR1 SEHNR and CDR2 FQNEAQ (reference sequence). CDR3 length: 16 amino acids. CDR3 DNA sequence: TGTGCCAGCAACTCGTCTGGCGGGCTAGACTACAATGAGCAGTTCTTC. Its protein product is CASNSSGGLDYNEQFF.